This is a list of T cell receptor beta chains from one sample in a study of blood T cell repertoires in COVID-19. Libraries were prepared by immunoSEQ multiplex PCR; TCRdb keeps only in-frame clonotypes and omits some of them. The sample yields approximately 180,000 clones, around 87% seen once. Sequenced material: peripheral blood. These receptors came from a man aged 35-49 years with active or convalescent COVID-19. CDR3s include the opening cysteine and the closing phenylalanine or tryptophan. The order of the fields is clone size, D gene, J gene, V gene, CDR3 protein, CDR3 DNA. The D gene is left open where the match is weak. Not all rows give a size; the values are once, few, many and, for expanded clones, a class.

- | - | TRBJ1-1 | TRBV28 | CASSPVGVNTEAFF | TGTGCCAGCAGTCCGGTAGGGGTCAACACTGAAGCTTTCTTT
- | - | TRBJ1-1 | TRBV10-2 | CASNNRENTEAFF | TGCGCCAGCAACAACAGGGAGAACACTGAAGCTTTCTTT
once | TRBD2 | TRBJ2-5 | TRBV2 | CASNSGGAWETQYF | TGTGCCAGCAATAGCGGGGGGGCCTGGGAGACCCAGTACTTC
- | - | TRBJ1-5 | TRBV6-5 | CASSSSSAGQPQHF | TGTGCCAGCAGTAGTAGCTCCGCGGGTCAGCCCCAGCATTTT
- | TRBD1 | TRBJ1-3 | TRBV7-6 | CASSQLQGESSGNTIYF | TGTGCCAGCAGCCAATTACAGGGGGAGAGCTCTGGAAACACCATATATTTT
- | TRBD1 | TRBJ1-4 | TRBV6-2/TRBV6-3 | CASSRRQGAWEKLFF | TGTGCCAGCAGTCGACGCCAGGGGGCTTGGGAAAAACTGTTTTTT
- | TRBD1 | TRBJ1-2 | TRBV11-1 | CASSPQDRGFGYTF | TGTGCCAGCAGCCCCCAGGACAGGGGTTTCGGCTACACCTTC
- | - | TRBJ2-6 | TRBV6-6 | CASSYEGAGANVLTF | TGTGCCAGCAGTTACGAAGGGGCTGGGGCCAACGTCCTGACTTTC
- | - | TRBJ1-1 | TRBV11-2 | CASSLTGGGEAFF | TGTGCCAGCAGCTTAACAGGCGGGGGTGAAGCTTTCTTT
- | TRBD2 | TRBJ2-5 | TRBV5-1 | CASSLTPSGGRETQYF | TGCGCCAGCAGCTTGACCCCTAGCGGGGGGCGGGAGACCCAGTACTTC
- | TRBD1 | TRBJ1-2 | TRBV4-2 | CASSQDYRGNYGYTF | TGTGCCAGCAGCCAAGATTACAGGGGCAACTATGGCTACACCTTC
- | TRBD1 | TRBJ1-4 | TRBV10-2 | CASSEGTGGATNEKLFF | TGCGCCAGCAGTGAAGGGACAGGGGGAGCAACTAATGAAAAACTGTTTTTT
few | TRBD1 | TRBJ1-1 | TRBV12-3/TRBV12-4 | CASSPRTGRAFF | TGTGCCAGCAGTCCTCGGACAGGGAGGGCTTTCTTT
- | - | TRBJ2-7 | TRBV7-9 | CASSLALSQGSTYEQYF | TGTGCCAGCAGCTTAGCGCTAAGTCAGGGGTCCACCTACGAGCAGTACTTC
many | - | TRBJ1-1 | TRBV5-4 | CASSLEREGAFF | TGTGCCAGCAGCTTGGAAAGGGAGGGGGCTTTCTTT
- | TRBD1 | TRBJ1-5 | TRBV3-1/TRBV3-2 | CASSQDSTGAQPQHF | TGTGCCAGCAGCCAAGATTCCACAGGGGCTCAGCCCCAGCATTTT
- | - | TRBJ1-2 | TRBV27 | CASSPGGGRYGYTF | TGTGCCAGCAGTCCCGGTGGGGGCCGGTATGGCTACACCTTC
few | TRBD1 | TRBJ1-2 | TRBV6-5 | CASRPPGGYDGYTF | TGTGCCAGCAGGCCCCCAGGGGGCTACGATGGCTACACCTTC
- | - | TRBJ1-6 | TRBV14 | CASSQITGNSPLHF | TGTGCCAGCAGCCAGATCACAGGGAACTCACCCCTCCACTTT
- | TRBD2 | TRBJ2-3 | TRBV7-6 | CASSLANGGTTDTQYF | TGTGCCAGCAGCTTAGCGAACGGGGGGACCACAGATACGCAGTATTTT
- | - | TRBJ1-6 | TRBV30 | CAWDNRGSPLHF | TGTGCCTGGGATAACCGGGGTTCACCCCTCCACTTT
once | - | TRBJ2-5 | TRBV7-8 | CASSFSRPGGQYQETQYF | TGTGCCAGCAGCTTTAGTCGACCGGGTGGTCAATACCAAGAGACCCAGTACTTC
- | - | TRBJ1-2 | TRBV30 | CAWTPGGWVMDNYGYTF | TGTGCCTGGACACCGGGAGGGTGGGTGATGGATAACTATGGCTACACCTTC
- | - | TRBJ2-5 | TRBV19 | CASSPWGLGETQYF | TGTGCCAGTAGCCCATGGGGGCTGGGAGAGACCCAGTACTTC
- | TRBD2 | TRBJ2-7 | TRBV5-1 | CASSLARASGSYEQYF | TGCGCCAGCAGCTTGGCCAGGGCTAGCGGTTCCTACGAGCAGTACTTC
- | TRBD2 | TRBJ2-3 | TRBV3-1/TRBV3-2 | CASSKGLAVTDTQYF | TGTGCCAGCAGCAAGGGACTAGCGGTCACAGATACGCAGTATTTT
once | TRBD1 | TRBJ2-5 | TRBV11-2 | CASSPIPGTARETQYF | TGTGCCAGCAGTCCCATTCCCGGGACAGCCCGGGAGACCCAGTACTTC
- | TRBD1 | TRBJ1-1 | TRBV18 | CASSPTRDRGQGEAFF | TGTGCCAGCTCACCAACGAGGGACAGGGGGCAGGGTGAAGCTTTCTTT
- | - | TRBJ2-2 | TRBV5-4 | CASSLDGGELFF | TGTGCCAGCAGCTTGGACGGCGGGGAGCTGTTTTTT
- | TRBD1 | TRBJ1-4 | TRBV6-2/TRBV6-3 | CASSARTGREKLFF | TGTGCCAGCAGCGCCCGGACAGGGAGGGAAAAACTGTTTTTT
- | TRBD1 | TRBJ1-1 | TRBV5-1 | CASSEMPTGVDTEAFF | TGCGCCAGCAGCGAGATGCCGACAGGGGTGGACACTGAAGCTTTCTTT
- | - | TRBJ2-5 | TRBV9 | CASSALQGQETQYF | TGTGCCAGCAGCGCGTTACAGGGCCAAGAGACCCAGTACTTC
- | - | TRBJ1-2 | TRBV28 | CASSWARGIDGYTF | TGTGCCAGCTCCTGGGCCAGGGGCATTGATGGCTACACCTTC
- | - | TRBJ1-1 | TRBV5-4 | CASKGQMNTEAFF | TGTGCCAGCAAAGGACAGATGAACACTGAAGCTTTCTTT
- | TRBD1 | TRBJ2-2 | TRBV6-1 | CASRSGQLTGELFF | TGTGCCAGCAGGTCGGGACAGCTGACCGGGGAGCTGTTTTTT
- | TRBD2 | TRBJ2-1 | TRBV5-4 | CASSLFTGTSNNEQFF | TGTGCCAGCAGCTTATTTACCGGGACTAGCAACAATGAGCAGTTCTTC
- | TRBD1 | TRBJ1-1 | TRBV9 | CASSRQGARNTEAFF | TGTGCCAGCAGCCGACAGGGGGCAAGGAACACTGAAGCTTTCTTT
- | - | TRBJ2-5 | TRBV4-2 | CASSQDWGLGETQYF | TGTGCCAGCAGCCAAGATTGGGGACTGGGAGAGACCCAGTACTTC
- | TRBD1 | TRBJ1-2 | TRBV2 | CASSSQGDSGFGYTF | TGTGCCAGCAGTTCCCAGGGGGACAGCGGGTTTGGCTACACCTTC
- | - | TRBJ2-4 | TRBV2 | CASRPGPRDYTGLAKNIQYF | TGTGCCAGCAGACCCGGCCCCAGGGATTACACCGGGCTAGCCAAAAACATTCAGTACTTC
- | - | TRBJ1-1 | TRBV6-5 | CASSPAGLSNTEAFF | TGTGCCAGCAGCCCCGCGGGACTCTCAAACACTGAAGCTTTCTTT
- | TRBD1 | TRBJ2-3 | TRBV29-1 | CSVLTGASTDTQYF | TGCAGCGTCCTAACAGGGGCCAGCACAGATACGCAGTATTTT
- | - | TRBJ2-5 | TRBV6-5 | CASSLWGQMQETQYF | TGTGCCAGCAGTTTGTGGGGGCAGATGCAAGAGACCCAGTACTTC
- | TRBD2 | TRBJ2-7 | TRBV7-2 | CASSLGGTSSYEQYF | TGTGCCAGCAGCTTAGGGGGGACTAGCAGCTACGAGCAGTACTTC
- | - | TRBJ2-3 | TRBV5-1 | CASSLGPSTDTQYF | TGCGCCAGCAGCTTGGGTCCTAGCACAGATACGCAGTATTTT
- | TRBD2 | TRBJ2-1 | TRBV6-5 | CATTGGGRYYNEQFF | TGTGCCACCACGGGGGGAGGGCGATACTACAATGAGCAGTTCTTC
- | TRBD1 | TRBJ1-1 | TRBV19 | CASSSPSGGMNTEAFF | TGTGCCAGTAGTAGCCCGTCAGGGGGCATGAACACTGAAGCTTTCTTT
once | - | TRBJ1-1 | TRBV5-1 | CASSLNSLNTEAFF | TGCGCCAGCAGCTTGAACAGTCTGAACACTGAAGCTTTCTTT
- | - | TRBJ1-4 | TRBV5-1 | CASSLWAATNEKLFF | TGCGCCAGCAGTCTTTGGGCAGCAACTAATGAAAAACTGTTTTTT